This is a list of T cell receptor beta chains from one sample in a study of T-cell reconstitution after alpha-beta-depleted transplantation in children. TCRdb passed the PCR reads through MiXCR, listing each CDR3 protein once. The repertoire holds about 500,000 distinct CDR3 sequences, with around a third as singletons. Material: PBMCs from the stem cell graft donor, obtained from the stem cell graft. The receptor source for this set is a human donor who donated a stem cell graft to a child with aplastic anemia. The CDR3 runs from the conserved cysteine through the conserved F or W. The D gene is left open where the match is weak. Only some rows state a clone size, as once, few, many or a class for expanded clones.

NA | TRBJ1-5 | NA | TRBV7-9 | TGTGCCAGCAGCTTAGGGTTTCCAGGGAAGAGCAATCAGCCCCAGCATTTT | CASSLGFPGKSNQPQHF
NA | TRBJ1-2 | NA | TRBV24-1 | TGTGCCACCAGTGACCGTGTAGCTAACTATGGCTACACCTTC | CATSDRVANYGYTF
NA | TRBJ1-4 | NA | TRBV27 | TGTGCCAGCAGTTTATGGTCCGGGGGGACACCAGAAAAACTGTTTTTT | CASSLWSGGTPEKLFF
TRBD1 | TRBJ2-7 | NA | TRBV7-2 | TGTGCCAGCAGCCCTTCGACAGGGGGGGATTACGAGCAGTACTTC | CASSPSTGGDYEQYF
NA | TRBJ2-5 | NA | TRBV18 | TGTGCCAGCTCACCAGCACAGATTGAGGAGACCCAGTACTTC | CASSPAQIEETQYF
NA | TRBJ2-5 | NA | TRBV4-3 | TGCGCCAGCAGCCAAGATTGGAGCGTGGCGACCCAGTACTTC | CASSQDWSVATQYF
NA | TRBJ2-2 | NA | TRBV5-1 | TGCGCCAGCAGCTTGGACAGTGGCGCCGGCCAACGCGAGCTGTTTTTT | CASSLDSGAGQRELFF
TRBD1 | TRBJ2-1 | NA | TRBV11-1 | TGTGCCAGCAGCTTAGGTAGGGGGCGAATTTTAACATCAGAAGGGGAGCAGTTCTTC | CASSLGRGRILTSEGEQFF
TRBD1 | TRBJ1-2 | few | TRBV5-1 | TGCGCCAGCAGCTCGGGACAGGGGGCCGGTGGCTACACCTTC | CASSSGQGAGGYTF
NA | TRBJ1-3 | NA | TRBV9 | TGTGCCAGCAGCGTAGGGGGGATAAACACCATATATTTT | CASSVGGINTIYF
NA | TRBJ1-1 | few | TRBV5-4 | TGTGCCAGCAGTAGCGGGGCTTCCCCCACTGAAGCTTTCTTT | CASSSGASPTEAFF
NA | TRBJ1-1 | NA | TRBV5-4 | TGTGCCAGCAGCTTGGGGCCCTCACAGATGAACACTGAAGCTTTCTTT | CASSLGPSQMNTEAFF
NA | TRBJ1-4 | NA | TRBV14 | TGTGCCAGCAGCCAAGGGGGCAGGGAAAAACTGTTTTTT | CASSQGGREKLFF
TRBD1 | TRBJ1-2 | NA | TRBV12-3/TRBV12-4 | TGTGCCAGCAGTCCTCCGGGACAGGGGTTTAATGGCTACACCTTC | CASSPPGQGFNGYTF
NA | TRBJ2-1 | NA | TRBV28 | TGTGCCAGCACCCTGGGGACAACTGGTGAGCAGTTCTTC | CASTLGTTGEQFF
TRBD1 | TRBJ1-1 | few | TRBV12-3/TRBV12-4 | TGTGCCAGCATTAAAAGGATAGGGACAGGGATGGCGAACACTGAAGCTTTCTTT | CASIKRIGTGMANTEAFF
NA | TRBJ2-5 | few | TRBV9 | TGTGCCAGCAGCGTAGGAGCTTGGGAGACCCAGTACTTC | CASSVGAWETQYF
NA | TRBJ2-1 | NA | TRBV29-1 | TGCAGCGCGACAGGCTACAATGAGCAGTTCTTC | CSATGYNEQFF
NA | TRBJ2-5 | once | TRBV7-9 | TGTGCCAGCAGCGAGGAAGAGACCCAGTACTTC | CASSEEETQYF
NA | TRBJ2-1 | few | TRBV19 | TGTGCCAGTAGTATCGGGCACAGCTCCTACAATGAGCAGTTCTTC | CASSIGHSSYNEQFF
NA | TRBJ2-1 | few | TRBV29-1 | TGCAGCTCGTTTATGGCAGTCTCCTACAATGAGCAGTTCTTC | CSSFMAVSYNEQFF
TRBD1 | TRBJ1-2 | few | TRBV28 | TGTGCCAGTTTCGCAGGGGGCTTGGACTATGGCTACACCTTC | CASFAGGLDYGYTF
TRBD1 | TRBJ2-7 | NA | TRBV9 | TGTGCCAGCAGCGCCTCACAGGGGACACTCGAGCAGTACTTC | CASSASQGTLEQYF
TRBD1 | TRBJ1-5 | NA | TRBV28 | TGTGCCAGCAGTTTCGGGCTGAGACAGGGGTCAGGAGCCTTATTTCAGCCCCAGCATTTT | CASSFGLRQGSGALFQPQHF
TRBD2 | TRBJ2-3 | few | TRBV12-3/TRBV12-4 | TGTGCCAGCAGCCCCTCTAGCGGGAGGGGTTATACGCAGTATTTT | CASSPSSGRGYTQYF
NA | TRBJ2-5 | NA | TRBV7-9 | TGTGCCAGCAGTCGACCTGCTGAAGAGACCCAGTACTTC | CASSRPAEETQYF
NA | TRBJ1-1 | NA | TRBV2 | TGTGCCAGTCGGGGATACGAGGCTTTCTTT | CASRGYEAFF
TRBD1 | TRBJ1-1 | NA | TRBV7-2 | TGTGCCAGCAGGGACACAGGGGTTCACGGAGCTTTCTTT | CASRDTGVHGAFF
TRBD1 | TRBJ1-1 | few | TRBV15 | TGTGCCACCAGCAGGACAGGGGGAACTGAAGCTTTCTTT | CATSRTGGTEAFF
NA | TRBJ2-7 | many | TRBV4-3 | TGCGCCAGCAGCCAAGATACCACTAGGGCCTACGAGCAGTACTTC | CASSQDTTRAYEQYF
TRBD1 | TRBJ1-5 | NA | TRBV6-1 | TGTGCCAGCAGTACAGGGGTCTTTCAGCCCCAGCATTTT | CASSTGVFQPQHF
NA | TRBJ2-7 | few | TRBV29-1 | TGCAGCGTTGAACGACTACGCTCCTACGAGCAGTACTTC | CSVERLRSYEQYF
NA | TRBJ2-1 | NA | TRBV7-2 | TGTGCCAGCAGCTTACTATCGCGTGAGCAGTTCTTC | CASSLLSREQFF